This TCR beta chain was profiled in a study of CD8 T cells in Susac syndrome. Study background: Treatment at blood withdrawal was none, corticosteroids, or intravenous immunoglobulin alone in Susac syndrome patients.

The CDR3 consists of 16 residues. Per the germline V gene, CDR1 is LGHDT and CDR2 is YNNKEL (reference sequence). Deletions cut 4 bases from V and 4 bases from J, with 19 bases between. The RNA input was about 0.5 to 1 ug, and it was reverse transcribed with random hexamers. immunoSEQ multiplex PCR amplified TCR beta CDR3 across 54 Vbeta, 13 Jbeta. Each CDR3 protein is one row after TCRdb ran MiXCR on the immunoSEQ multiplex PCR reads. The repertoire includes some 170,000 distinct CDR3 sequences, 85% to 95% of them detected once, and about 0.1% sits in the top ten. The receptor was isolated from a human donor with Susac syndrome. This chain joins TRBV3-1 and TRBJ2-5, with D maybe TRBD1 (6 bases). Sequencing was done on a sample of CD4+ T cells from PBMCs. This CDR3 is CASSPRTDPYGETQYF. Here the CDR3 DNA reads TGTGCCAGCAGCCCCCGGACAGACCCCTACGGAGAGACCCAGTACTTC.